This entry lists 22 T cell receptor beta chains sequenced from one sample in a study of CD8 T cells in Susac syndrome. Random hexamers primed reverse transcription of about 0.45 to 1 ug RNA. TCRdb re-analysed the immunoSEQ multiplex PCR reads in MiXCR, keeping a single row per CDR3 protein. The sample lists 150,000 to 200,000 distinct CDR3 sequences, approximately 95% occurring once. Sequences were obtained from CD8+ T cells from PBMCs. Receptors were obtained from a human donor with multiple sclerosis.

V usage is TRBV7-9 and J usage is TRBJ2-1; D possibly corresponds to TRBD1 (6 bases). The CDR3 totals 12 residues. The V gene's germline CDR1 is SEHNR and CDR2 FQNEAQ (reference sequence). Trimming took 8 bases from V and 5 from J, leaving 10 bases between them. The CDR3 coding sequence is TGTGCCAGCTTGGACAGTGACAATGAGCAGTTCTTC. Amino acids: CASLDSDNEQFF.

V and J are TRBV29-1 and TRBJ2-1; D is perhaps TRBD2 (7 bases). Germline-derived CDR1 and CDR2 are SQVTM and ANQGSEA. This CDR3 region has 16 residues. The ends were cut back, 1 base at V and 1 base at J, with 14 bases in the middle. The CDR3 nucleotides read TGCAGCGTTGAAGGCCTTAGGGGGGGGTCCTACAATGAGCAGTTCTTC. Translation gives CSVEGLRGGSYNEQFF.

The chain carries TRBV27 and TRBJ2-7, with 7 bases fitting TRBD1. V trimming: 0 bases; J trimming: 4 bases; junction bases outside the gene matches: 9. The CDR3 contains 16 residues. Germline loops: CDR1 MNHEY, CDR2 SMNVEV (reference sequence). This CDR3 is CASSLSKTGSWYEQYF. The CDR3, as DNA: TGTGCCAGCAGTTTATCGAAGACAGGGAGTTGGTACGAGCAGTACTTC.

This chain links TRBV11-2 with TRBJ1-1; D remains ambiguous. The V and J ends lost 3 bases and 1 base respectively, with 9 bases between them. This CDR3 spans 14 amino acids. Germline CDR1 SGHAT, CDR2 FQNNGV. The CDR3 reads CASSFPGTNTEAFF. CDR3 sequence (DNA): TGTGCCAGCAGCTTCCCAGGCACGAACACTGAAGCTTTCTTT.

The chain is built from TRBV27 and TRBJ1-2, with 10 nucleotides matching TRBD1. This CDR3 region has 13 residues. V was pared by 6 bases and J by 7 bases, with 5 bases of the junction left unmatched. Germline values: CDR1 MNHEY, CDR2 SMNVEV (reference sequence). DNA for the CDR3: TGTGCCAGCAGCAAGGACAGGGGGGTTGGCTACACCTTC. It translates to CASSKDRGVGYTF.

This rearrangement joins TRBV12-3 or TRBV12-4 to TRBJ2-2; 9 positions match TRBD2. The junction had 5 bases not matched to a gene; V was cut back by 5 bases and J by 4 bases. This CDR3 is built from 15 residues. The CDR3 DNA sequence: TGTGCCAGCAGTGCCGGACTAGCGAGCACCGGGGAGCTGTTTTTT. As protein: CASSAGLASTGELFF.

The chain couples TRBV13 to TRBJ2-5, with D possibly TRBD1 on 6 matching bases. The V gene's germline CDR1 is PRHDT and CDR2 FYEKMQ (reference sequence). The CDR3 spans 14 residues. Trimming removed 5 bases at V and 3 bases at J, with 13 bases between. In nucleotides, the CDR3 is TGTGCCAGCAGCGTGGGGGCGCGAGAAGAGACCCAGTACTTC. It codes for CASSVGAREETQYF.

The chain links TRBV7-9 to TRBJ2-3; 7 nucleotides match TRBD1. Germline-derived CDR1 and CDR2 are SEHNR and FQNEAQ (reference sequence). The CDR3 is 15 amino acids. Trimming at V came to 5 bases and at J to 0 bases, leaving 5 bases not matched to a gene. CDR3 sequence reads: CASSPQGSSTDTQYF. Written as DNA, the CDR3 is TGTGCCAGCAGCCCACAGGGGAGTAGCACAGATACGCAGTATTTT.

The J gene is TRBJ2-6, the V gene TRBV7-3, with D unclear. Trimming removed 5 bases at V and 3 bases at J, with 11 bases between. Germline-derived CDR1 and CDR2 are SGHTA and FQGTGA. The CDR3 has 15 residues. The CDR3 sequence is CASSLSPSGANVLTF. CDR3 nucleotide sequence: TGTGCCAGCAGCCTTTCCCCAAGTGGGGCCAACGTCCTGACTTTC. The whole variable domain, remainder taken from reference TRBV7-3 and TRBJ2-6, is GAGVSQTPSNKVTEKGKYVELRCDPISGHTALYWYRQSLGQGPEFLIYFQGTGAADDSGLPNDRFFAVRPEGSVSTLKIQRTERGDSAVYLCASSLSPSGANVLTFGAGSRLTVL.

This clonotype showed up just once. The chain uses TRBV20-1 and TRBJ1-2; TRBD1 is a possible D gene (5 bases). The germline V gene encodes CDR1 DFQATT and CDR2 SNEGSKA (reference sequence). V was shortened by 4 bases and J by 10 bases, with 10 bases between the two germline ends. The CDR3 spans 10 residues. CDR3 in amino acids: CSAMPGTYTF. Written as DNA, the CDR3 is TGCAGTGCTATGCCAGGGACCTACACCTTC.

The CDR3 sequence is CASSRPLQGPFEAFF. CDR3 DNA: TGTGCCAGCAGCCGTCCCCTCCAGGGGCCCTTTGAAGCTTTCTTT. The chain combines TRBV13 with TRBJ1-1, with TRBD1 as a possible D gene (6 bases). V lost 5 bases, J lost 7 bases, and 20 bases lay in between. CDR1 PRHDT and CDR2 FYEKMQ come from the germline V gene (reference sequence). The CDR3 runs to 15 residues.

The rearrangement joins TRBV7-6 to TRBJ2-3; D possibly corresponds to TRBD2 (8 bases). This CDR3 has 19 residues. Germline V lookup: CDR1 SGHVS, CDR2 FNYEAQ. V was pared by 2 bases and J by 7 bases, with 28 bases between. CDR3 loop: CASSLLPPGRDSGGHTQYF. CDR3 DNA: TGTGCCAGCAGCTTACTACCCCCCGGAAGGGACAGCGGGGGACATACGCAGTATTTT.

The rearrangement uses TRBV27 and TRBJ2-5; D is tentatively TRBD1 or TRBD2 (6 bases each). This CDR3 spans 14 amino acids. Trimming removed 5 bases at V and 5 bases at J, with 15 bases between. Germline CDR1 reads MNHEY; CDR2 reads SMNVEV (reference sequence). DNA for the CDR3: TGTGCCAGCAGTCCTCCCCAGGGGAGGGAGACCCAGTACTTC. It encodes CASSPPQGRETQYF.

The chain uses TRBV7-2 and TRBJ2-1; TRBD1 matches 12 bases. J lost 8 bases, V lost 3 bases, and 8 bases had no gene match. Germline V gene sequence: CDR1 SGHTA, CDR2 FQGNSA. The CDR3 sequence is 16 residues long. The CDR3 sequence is CASSFGGTGGWDEQFF. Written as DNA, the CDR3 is TGTGCCAGCAGCTTTGGTGGGACAGGGGGCTGGGATGAGCAGTTCTTC.

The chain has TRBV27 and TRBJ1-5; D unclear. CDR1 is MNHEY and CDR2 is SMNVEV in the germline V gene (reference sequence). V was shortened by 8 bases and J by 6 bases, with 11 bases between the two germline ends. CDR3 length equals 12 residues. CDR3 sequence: CASPGYSQPQHF. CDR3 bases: TGTGCCAGCCCCGGGTATAGTCAGCCCCAGCATTTT.

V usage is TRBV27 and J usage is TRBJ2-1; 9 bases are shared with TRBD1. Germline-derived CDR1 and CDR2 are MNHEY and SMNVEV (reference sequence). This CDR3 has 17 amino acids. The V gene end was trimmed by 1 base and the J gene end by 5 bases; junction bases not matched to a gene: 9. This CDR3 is CASSLWGDRALHNEQFF. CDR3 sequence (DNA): TGTGCCAGCAGTTTATGGGGGGACAGGGCTCTGCACAATGAGCAGTTCTTC.

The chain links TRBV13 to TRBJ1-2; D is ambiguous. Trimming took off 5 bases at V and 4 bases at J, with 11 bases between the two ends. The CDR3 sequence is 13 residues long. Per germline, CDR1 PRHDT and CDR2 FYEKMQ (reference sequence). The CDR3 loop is CASSLQRGYGYTF. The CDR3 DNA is TGTGCCAGCAGCCTTCAACGGGGCTATGGCTACACCTTC.

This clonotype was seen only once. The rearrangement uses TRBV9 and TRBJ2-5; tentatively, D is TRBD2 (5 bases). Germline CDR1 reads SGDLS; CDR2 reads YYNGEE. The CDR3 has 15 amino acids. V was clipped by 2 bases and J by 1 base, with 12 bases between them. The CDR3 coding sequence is TGTGCCAGCAGCGTCCAAAGCGGAAGCCAAGAGACCCAGTACTTC. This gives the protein CASSVQSGSQETQYF.

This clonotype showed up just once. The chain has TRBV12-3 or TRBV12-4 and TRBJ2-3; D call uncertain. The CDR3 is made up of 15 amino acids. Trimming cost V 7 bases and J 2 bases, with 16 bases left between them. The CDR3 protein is CASTPPGGLTDTQYF. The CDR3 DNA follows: TGTGCCAGCACCCCCCCAGGCGGCCTCACAGATACGCAGTATTTT.

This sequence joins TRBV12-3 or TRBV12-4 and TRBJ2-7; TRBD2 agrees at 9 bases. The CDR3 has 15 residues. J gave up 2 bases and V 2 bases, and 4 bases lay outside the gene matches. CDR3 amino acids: CASSLSGGGAYEQYF. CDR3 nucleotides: TGTGCCAGCAGTTTATCGGGCGGGGGGGCCTACGAGCAGTACTTC.

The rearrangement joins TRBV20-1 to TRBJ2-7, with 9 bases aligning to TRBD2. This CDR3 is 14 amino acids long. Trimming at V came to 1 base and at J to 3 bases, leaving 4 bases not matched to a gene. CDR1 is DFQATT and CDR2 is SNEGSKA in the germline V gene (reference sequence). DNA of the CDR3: TGCAGTGCTAGAGGGACTAGCGCCCTCTACGAGCAGTACTTC. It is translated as CSARGTSALYEQYF.

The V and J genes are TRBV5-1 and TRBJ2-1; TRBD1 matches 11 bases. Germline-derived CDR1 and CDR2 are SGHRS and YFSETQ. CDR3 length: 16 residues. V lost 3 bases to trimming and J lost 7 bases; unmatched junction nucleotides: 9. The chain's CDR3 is CASSWDRGVVWNEQFF. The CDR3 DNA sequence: TGCGCCAGCAGCTGGGACAGGGGGGTTGTATGGAATGAGCAGTTCTTC.